The next 30 T cell receptor beta chains were all read from a single sample in a study of T-cell reconstitution after alpha-beta-depleted transplantation in children. Unique molecular identifiers were incorporated when the TCRbeta library was constructed. TCRdb reprocessed the PCR reads with MiXCR, giving one entry per CDR3 protein. The sample records about 150,000 distinct CDR3 sequences, over 8.5% being singletons. The sample was PBMCs, taken before TCRalphabeta/CD19-depleted stem cell transplant. These receptors came from a boy aged 2 to 10 with acute myeloid leukemia, due to receive a stem cell transplant.

The rearrangement joins TRBV6-2 or TRBV6-3 to TRBJ1-1; no clear D gene. CDR3 length: 11 amino acids. Germline values: CDR1 MNHEY, CDR2 SVGEGT. The V end was cut by 7 bases, the J end by 7 bases, with 10 bases between. For the CDR3, the DNA is TGTGCCAGCACGGGGAGGATTGAAGCTTTCTTT. Amino acid sequence: CASTGRIEAFF.

There are many counts of this clonotype. This chain connects TRBV7-2 to TRBJ2-2; D is ambiguous. This CDR3 is 14 amino acids long. Germline loops: CDR1 SGHTA, CDR2 FQGNSA. The V gene lost 7 bases and the J gene lost 6 bases, with 15 bases spanning the gap. CDR3: CASNPAGPPGELFF. The CDR3 DNA reads as TGTGCCAGCAACCCCGCCGGGCCCCCCGGGGAGCTGTTTTTT. Drawing the rest from reference TRBV7-2 and TRBJ2-2, the complete variable domain is GAGVSQSPSNKVTEKGKDVELRCDPISGHTALYWYRQSLGQGLEFLIYFQGNSAPDKSGLPSDRFSAERTGGSVSTLTIQRTQQEDSAVYLCASNPAGPPGELFFGEGSRLTVL.

At least ten counts were recorded for this clonotype. The genes are TRBV20-1 and TRBJ1-2; possible D gene TRBD1, 5 bases. This CDR3 is built from 14 residues. The V and J ends lost 5 bases and 5 bases respectively, with 18 bases between them. From germline, CDR1 is DFQATT and CDR2 SNEGSKA (reference sequence). CDR3 in DNA: TGCAGTGCTCAAGCTAAAGAAGACAGATATGGCTACACCTTC. The encoded protein is CSAQAKEDRYGYTF.

Many counts were recorded for this clonotype. The chain has TRBV7-6 and TRBJ2-7; possibly TRBD2 for D (7 bases). CDR1 SGHVS and CDR2 FNYEAQ come from the germline V gene. The CDR3 is made up of 16 amino acids. V lost 5 bases to trimming and J lost 0 bases, with 17 bases between them. CDR3 amino acids: CASSLRTAGLSYEQYF. CDR3 sequence (DNA): TGTGCCAGCAGCCTGCGGACAGCGGGGCTCTCCTACGAGCAGTACTTC.

This clonotype is a singleton in its sample. J is TRBJ2-1 and V is TRBV7-6; tentative D call: TRBD2 (5 bases). Trimming took off 5 bases at V and 6 bases at J, with 14 bases between the two ends. CDR1 is SGHVS and CDR2 is FNYEAQ in the germline V gene. CDR3 length: 14 residues. This chain's CDR3 is CASSAGRGSNEQFF. As DNA, the CDR3 is TGTGCCAGCAGCGCCGGACGAGGGAGCAATGAGCAGTTCTTC.

This clonotype was picked up many times. This sequence joins TRBV5-1 and TRBJ2-5; D uncertain. Germline loops: CDR1 SGHRS, CDR2 YFSETQ. V lost 0 bases and J lost 4, with 7 bases in between. The CDR3 has 13 residues. The CDR3 DNA reads TGCGCCAGCAGCTTGGAAAGGGTAGAGACCCAGTACTTC. Translation: CASSLERVETQYF. Full variable domain (missing parts from reference TRBV5-1 and TRBJ2-5): KAGVTQTPRYLIKTRGQQVTLSCSPISGHRSVSWYQQTPGQGLQFLFEYFSETQRNKGNFPGRFSGRQFSNSRSEMNVSTLELGDSALYLCASSLERVETQYFGPGTRLLVL.

This clonotype was recorded many times. V gene TRBV24-1 combines with J gene TRBJ2-1, with unresolved D. The CDR3 consists of 17 residues. Germline-derived CDR1 and CDR2 are KGHDR and SFDVKD. Trimming took off 4 bases at V and 0 bases at J, with 15 bases between the two ends. CDR3 loop: CATSDPVRASSYNEQFF. CDR3 sequence (DNA): TGTGCCACCAGTGACCCGGTCCGCGCTAGCTCCTACAATGAGCAGTTCTTC.

The table lists this clonotype with many counts. This sequence joins TRBV5-1 and TRBJ1-1; 7 bases are a match to TRBD1. J was trimmed by 1 base and V by 1 base; bases with no gene match: 10. The CDR3 runs to 17 residues. CDR1 is SGHRS and CDR2 is YFSETQ in the germline V gene. CDR3 in DNA: TGCGCCAGCAGCTTGCGTCAGGGGGGCTCAGGGAACACTGAAGCTTTCTTT. Residues: CASSLRQGGSGNTEAFF. The full variable domain, with the rest looked up from reference TRBV5-1 and TRBJ1-1, is KAGVTQTPRYLIKTRGQQVTLSCSPISGHRSVSWYQQTPGQGLQFLFEYFSETQRNKGNFPGRFSGRQFSNSRSEMNVSTLELGDSALYLCASSLRQGGSGNTEAFFGQGTRLTVV.

This clonotype was counted ten times or more. The chain combines TRBV20-1 with TRBJ2-5; perhaps TRBD1 as D (5 bases). This CDR3 contains 13 residues. In germline, CDR1 is DFQATT, CDR2 SNEGSKA (reference sequence). The ends were cut back, 2 bases at V and 5 bases at J, with 12 bases in the middle. The CDR3 loop is CSARRRQRETQYF. As DNA, the CDR3 is TGCAGTGCTAGAAGAAGACAGAGGGAGACCCAGTACTTC.

This clonotype came up many times. As DNA, the CDR3 is TGCGCCAGCAGCTTCGGCGGGGGAAGCACAGATACGCAGTATTTT. Amino acids: CASSFGGGSTDTQYF. The V and J genes are TRBV5-1 and TRBJ2-3, with 7 positions matching TRBD2. The V gene end was trimmed by 2 bases and the J gene end by 0 bases; junction bases not matched to a gene: 3. Germline V gene lookup returns CDR1 SGHRS and CDR2 YFSETQ. The CDR3 has 15 residues. Complete variable domain (other parts from reference TRBV5-1 and TRBJ2-3): KAGVTQTPRYLIKTRGQQVTLSCSPISGHRSVSWYQQTPGQGLQFLFEYFSETQRNKGNFPGRFSGRQFSNSRSEMNVSTLELGDSALYLCASSFGGGSTDTQYFGPGTRLTVL.

At least ten counts were recorded for this clonotype. The chain is built from TRBV5-6 and TRBJ2-3; weak D call: TRBD2 (5 bases). The germline CDR1 and CDR2 sequences are SGHDT and YYEEEE. The CDR3 covers 13 residues. V gave up 4 bases and J gave up 2 bases, with 8 bases separating them. Here the CDR3 DNA reads TGTGCCAGCAGCCCGGGGTCCACAGATACGCAGTATTTT. Its translation: CASSPGSTDTQYF.

The rearrangement links TRBV7-2 to TRBJ2-1; D is undetermined. This CDR3 has 12 residues. V was shortened by 3 bases and J by 8 bases, with 8 bases between the two germline ends. Germline assignment: CDR1 SGHTA and CDR2 FQGNSA. The DNA for the CDR3 is TGTGCCAGCAGCTTTTTCTTGGATGAGCAGTTCTTC. This gives the protein CASSFFLDEQFF.

This clonotype was seen at least ten times. The chain has TRBV7-2 and TRBJ2-1; D ambiguous. Germline V gene lookup returns CDR1 SGHTA and CDR2 FQGNSA. The CDR3 spans 15 residues. Trimming pared 5 bases from V and 4 bases from J, leaving 15 bases between. This CDR3 reads CASSLRFGVYNEQFF. In DNA, the CDR3 is TGTGCCAGCAGCCTCAGGTTTGGGGTTTACAATGAGCAGTTCTTC.

The J gene is TRBJ1-2, the V gene TRBV5-4, with D perhaps matching TRBD1 (5 bases). The length of the CDR3 is 15 residues. V lost 0 bases, J lost 4 bases, and 13 bases lay in between. Germline V gene data show CDR1 as SGHNT and CDR2 as YYREEE (reference sequence). The CDR3 protein is CASSLGQGLGYGYTF. As DNA, the CDR3 is TGTGCCAGCAGCTTGGGTCAGGGTCTAGGCTATGGCTACACCTTC.

This clonotype was seen more than once but under ten times. The chain links TRBV9 to TRBJ2-7, with TRBD2 matching over 8 bases. V shed 0 bases, J shed 2 bases, and the junction held 4 bases outside the gene matches. Per the germline V gene, CDR1 is SGDLS and CDR2 is YYNGEE. The CDR3 has 15 residues. CDR3 nucleotides: TGTGCCAGCAGCGTAGCGGGTAGCGGGACCTACGAGCAGTACTTC. Translating gives CASSVAGSGTYEQYF.

The sample holds many counts of this clonotype. This sequence joins TRBV7-2 and TRBJ2-3; tentative D call: TRBD1 (6 bases). The CDR3 is made up of 17 amino acids. Germline V gene sequence: CDR1 SGHTA, CDR2 FQGNSA. The ends were cut back, 5 bases at V and 2 bases at J, with 20 bases in the middle. The CDR3 DNA sequence: TGTGCCAGCAGCCAACTTGTTACAGGGACCTACACAGATACGCAGTATTTT. Its translation is CASSQLVTGTYTDTQYF.

As for this clonotype: It may be a read error: a sequence one base away is much more abundant. CDR3 coding DNA: TGTGCCAGCAGCCAAGTCCTATCGGTTTCTGAAAACACCATATATTTT. Amino acids: CASSQVLSVSENTIYF. The V gene is TRBV4-2, the J gene TRBJ1-3; no firm D call. In germline, CDR1 is LGHNA, CDR2 YNFKEQ. The CDR3 is 16 amino acids.

The sample holds many counts of this clonotype. This chain joins TRBV20-1 and TRBJ1-1; 9 positions match TRBD1. This CDR3 spans 15 amino acids. The junction had 8 bases not matched to a gene; V was cut back by 3 bases and J by 3 bases. Germline V gene sequence: CDR1 DFQATT, CDR2 SNEGSKA (reference sequence). The CDR3 loop is CSARWTGVIDTEAFF. CDR3 in DNA: TGCAGTGCTAGGTGGACAGGGGTGATCGACACTGAAGCTTTCTTT.

This clonotype came up many times. This chain uses TRBV11-2 with TRBJ2-1; D possibly corresponds to TRBD2 (6 bases). Trimming cost V 1 base and J 4 bases, with 14 bases left between them. The CDR3 contains 16 residues. CDR1 and CDR2 from the germline V gene are SGHAT and FQNNGV. The CDR3 DNA reads as TGTGCCAGCAGCTTAGGCGGGATTTTACCATACAATGAGCAGTTCTTC. Amino acid sequence: CASSLGGILPYNEQFF.

The chain joins TRBV10-1 to TRBJ2-3; no clear D. The CDR3 loop spans 14 amino acids. Trimming shortened V by 2 bases and J by 4 bases, and 10 bases separated the two germline ends. CDR1 is WNHNN, CDR2 SYGVQD, per germline (reference sequence). CDR3 loop: CASSEGVRPDTQYF. The CDR3 DNA reads as TGCGCCAGCAGTGAGGGGGTTAGGCCAGATACGCAGTATTTT.

This clonotype was observed many times. The chain employs TRBV5-1 and TRBJ2-5; TRBD2 agrees at 7 bases. The V segment lost 7 bases and the J segment 0 bases; nucleotides outside the gene matches: 6. The V gene's germline CDR1 is SGHRS and CDR2 YFSETQ. The CDR3 spans 14 residues. CDR3 DNA sequence: TGCGCCAGCCTGGGCCGGGGGGACCAAGAGACCCAGTACTTC. It encodes CASLGRGDQETQYF.

This clonotype was seen ten or more times. The V and J genes are TRBV14 and TRBJ1-2; possibly TRBD1 for D (6 bases). V lost 3 bases and J 4 bases, leaving 18 bases between the germline ends. The CDR3 runs to 16 residues. Germline lookup yields CDR1 SGHDN and CDR2 FVKESK. The DNA for the CDR3 is TGTGCCAGCAGCCACGAAAAACAGGGCTACCTCTATGGCTACACCTTC. Its protein is CASSHEKQGYLYGYTF. Looking up the rest from reference TRBV14 and TRBJ1-2 gives the full variable domain: EAGVTQFPSHSVIEKGQTVTLRCDPISGHDNLYWYRRVMGKEIKFLLHFVKESKQDESGMPNNRFLAERTGGTYSTLKVQPAELEDSGVYFCASSHEKQGYLYGYTFGSGTRLTVV.

About this clonotype: This may stem from a read error, because a much larger clone lies one nucleotide away. The chain carries TRBV9 and TRBJ2-3, with D unresolved. There are 16 residues in the CDR3. Germline V gene sequence: CDR1 SGDLS, CDR2 YYNGEE. Trimming cost V 4 bases and J 2 bases, with 17 bases left between them. DNA of the CDR3: TGTGCCAGCAGCACACACCGGGTAGACACCACAGATACGCAGTATTTT. This translates into CASSTHRVDTTDTQYF.

The rearrangement joins TRBV5-1 to TRBJ2-3, with a weak D call TRBD2 (7 bases). The germline CDR1 and CDR2 sequences are SGHRS and YFSETQ. V lost 0 bases and J lost 4, with 12 bases in between. CDR3 length: 15 residues. In nucleotides, the CDR3 is TGCGCCAGCAGCTTGGGGGGGGGGCCTTCAGATACGCAGTATTTT. Encoded protein: CASSLGGGPSDTQYF.

This clonotype came up many times. The rearrangement uses TRBV6-1 and TRBJ1-2; D is uncertain. Trimming pared 0 bases from V and 5 bases from J, leaving 10 bases between. Germline V gene lookup returns CDR1 MNHNS and CDR2 SASEGT. This CDR3 has 14 amino acids. The CDR3 protein is CASSEALSEYGYTF. In DNA, the CDR3 is TGTGCCAGCAGTGAAGCGCTATCAGAGTATGGCTACACCTTC.

This clonotype was seen at least ten times. J is TRBJ2-5 and V is TRBV12-3 or TRBV12-4; either TRBD1 or TRBD2 may fit D (7 bases each). This CDR3 has 16 residues. V lost 1 base and J 2 bases, leaving 14 bases between the germline ends. The CDR3 sequence: CASSLVSGGGQETQYF. Here the CDR3 DNA reads TGTGCCAGCAGTTTAGTCTCAGGGGGGGGGCAAGAGACCCAGTACTTC.

Ten or more counts support this clonotype. This chain connects TRBV12-3 or TRBV12-4 to TRBJ1-5; perhaps TRBD1 as D (5 bases). Trimming left V 2 bases short and J 6 bases short, with 11 bases between. The length of the CDR3 is 14 residues. The CDR3 is CASSLSSGSQPQHF. The CDR3 DNA reads as TGTGCCAGCAGTTTATCTTCAGGGAGTCAGCCCCAGCATTTT.

The table lists this clonotype with many counts. V usage is TRBV5-6 and J usage is TRBJ1-1; 7 nucleotides match TRBD1. Germline trimming cut 0 bases from V and 0 bases from J; bases unmatched to any gene: 5. The CDR3 is 16 residues long. Per germline, CDR1 SGHDT and CDR2 YYEEEE. CDR3 nucleotide sequence: TGTGCCAGCAGCTTGGACCCCGGGACAGTGAACACTGAAGCTTTCTTT. Translated: CASSLDPGTVNTEAFF.

The sample holds many counts of this clonotype. The chain carries TRBV20-1 and TRBJ1-2; possible D gene TRBD1, 5 bases. The germline V gene encodes CDR1 DFQATT and CDR2 SNEGSKA (reference sequence). The CDR3 covers 11 residues. Trimming pared 6 bases from V and 6 bases from J, leaving 11 bases between. CDR3: CSAQGPHGYTF. CDR3 sequence (DNA): TGCAGTGCCCAGGGACCGCATGGCTACACCTTC.

This clonotype ranks as medium-sized. The rearrangement links TRBV12-3 or TRBV12-4 to TRBJ1-6; D gene uncertain. The CDR3 has 12 amino acids. Trimming stripped 2 bases from V and 13 bases from J, with 9 bases between. The CDR3 here is CASSLSRGPLHF. The CDR3 nucleotides read TGTGCCAGCAGTTTAAGTAGAGGGCCCCTCCACTTT.